Listed here is a single TCR beta chain. The data were taken from a study of T cells in Graves' hyperthyroidism and ophthalmopathy. Turning to the study itself: Peripheral blood sampling occurred at initial diagnosis, before any treatment.

PBMCs were obtained from 10 ml fresh peripheral blood. The germline V gene has CDR1 MNHEY and CDR2 SVGEGT. The CDR3 is 14 residues long. Trimming cost V 5 bases and J 4 bases, with 14 bases left between them. RNA transcripts yielded amplified TCR beta CDR3 regions. The HTBI primer set drove a first-round RT-PCR of the TCR CDR3. TCRdb independently ran MiXCR on the multiplex PCR reads; one entry per CDR3 protein. The repertoire holds approximately 380,000 distinct CDR3 sequences, with under 20% as singletons. Material for sequencing was blood. The sequence came from a young man with Graves' ophthalmopathy. V and J are TRBV6-2 or TRBV6-3 and TRBJ1-1; D is possibly TRBD1 (6 bases). The CDR3 loop is CASSPDRFSTEAFF. CDR3 sequence (DNA): TGTGCCAGCAGTCCGGACAGATTCAGCACTGAAGCTTTCTTT.